This T cell receptor beta chain comes out of a study of siplizumab effects on memory and regulatory T cells. The CDR3 runs to 14 residues. The germline CDR1 and CDR2 sequences are MDHEN and SYDVKM. Losses at the gene ends were 4 bases for V and 5 bases for J; bases not matched to a gene: 6. A note on this clone: What it binds is not known.

Only in-frame clones appear in the TCRdb table, and some are missing; sequencing was by immunoSEQ multiplex PCR. The sample includes approximately 100,000 clones, around 94% of them seen just once. Findings and limits, study-wide: Greater diversity than memory cells seemed evident in naive T cells, which also appeared to be major alloresponse contributors. Mean Treg-derived proportions of mappable alloreactive CD4+ clones were 68.8% for siplizumab and 25% to 30% for controls. Most proliferating CD4+ or CD8+ clones, roughly 75-95%, had no naive or memory assignment. Confirmatory evidence of suppressive function in proliferating siplizumab-culture Tregs was not obtained.

The sequence was obtained from a human donor in good health. This sequence joins TRBV28 and TRBJ2-5; 8 bases fit TRBD2. Sequences were obtained from Tregs sorted from blood. The CDR3 nucleotides read TGTGCCAGCAGTTCATCGGGGGGGAGGGAGACCCAGTACTTC. This sequence encodes CASSSSGGRETQYF.